This TCR beta chain was identified in a study of regulatory T cells in long-lasting Graves disease. Construction of TCR beta libraries relied on iRepertoire HTBI primers and on Arm-PCR targeting CDR3 regions. Original handling: Analysis of the samples identified 50 to 70 TRBV and roughly 13 TRBJ segments. Each CDR3 protein gets one entry after TCRdb re-called the multiplex PCR reads with MiXCR. What appears here as the V and J calls and clone size reflects TCRdb's work, not the paper's. The top ten hold more than 6% of the sample, which has fewer than 550,000 distinct CDR3 sequences, roughly 21% seen once. Germline CDR1 reads DFQATT; CDR2 reads SNEGSKA (reference sequence). The CDR3 is made up of 15 amino acids. V lost 4 bases, J lost 4 bases, and 8 bases stayed unmatched. Time point noted: persistent/refractory GD, antithyroid drugs over 5 years with positive TRAb. The authors made the TCR library using RNA they extracted from PBMCs. One endocrinology department in Xi'an, China, was where patients came from.

This sequence originates from a female donor with Graves disease. The specimen was peripheral blood mononuclear cells (PBMCs), collected when the disease was refractory, from a patient treated with antithyroid drugs. V and J are TRBV20-1 and TRBJ2-5; 11 positions match TRBD2. CDR3 sequence reads: CSATTSGIGGETQYF. CDR3 nucleotide sequence: TGCAGTGCTACGACTAGCGGGATCGGCGGAGAGACCCAGTACTTC.